Listed here are 21 T cell receptor beta chains from one sample, sequenced in a study of blood T cell repertoires in COVID-19. TCRdb's copy holds only in-frame clones and misses some; the assay was immunoSEQ multiplex PCR. The repertoire includes fewer than 80,000 clones, 75% to 90% of them detected once, and around 5% sits in the top ten. Sequenced sample: peripheral blood. The receptors were sampled from a woman aged 45-60 years with active COVID-19.

This clone appeared once. The CDR3 sequence: CASSFSGGGVNTEAFF. In DNA form, the CDR3 reads TGTGCCAGCAGCTTTTCAGGGGGAGGCGTGAACACTGAAGCTTTCTTT. V usage is TRBV7-2 and J usage is TRBJ1-1; TRBD1 matches 7 bases. CDR3 length: 16 amino acids. CDR1 is SGHTA and CDR2 is FQGNSA in the germline V gene. Losses at the gene ends were 3 bases for V and 0 bases for J; bases not matched to a gene: 7.

Remarks on this clone: One end of the junction is discordant with germline, which a read error may explain. The J gene is TRBJ1-1, the V gene TRBV7-9; D perhaps matches TRBD1 (5 bases). Germline CDR1 is SEHNR and CDR2 is FQNEAQ (reference sequence). This CDR3 spans 12 amino acids. CDR3 residues: CASSLEGTLSFF. In DNA form, the CDR3 reads TGTGCCAGCAGCTTGGAGGGGACCCTCTCATTTTTT.

This chain's CDR3 is CASSKGTTFQPQHF. CDR3 in DNA: TGTGCCAGCAGCAAAGGAACCACTTTCCAGCCCCAGCATTTT. The gene calls are TRBV21-1 and TRBJ1-5. TRBV21-1 is recorded as a pseudogene. The CDR3 consists of 14 residues.

This clone showed up just once. The V call is TRBV5-1, the J call TRBJ1-5; TRBD1 matches at 9 bases. CDR3 length equals 14 residues. Germline-derived CDR1 and CDR2 are SGHRS and YFSETQ. V was clipped by 4 bases and J by 6 bases; unmatched bases: 5. DNA for the CDR3: TGCGCCAGCAGCAGTACAGGGGGCGGTCAGCCCCAGCATTTT. Its protein is CASSSTGGGQPQHF.

The chain links TRBV19 to TRBJ2-3; 13 bases are shared with TRBD2. With V trimmed by 5 bases and J by 0 bases, 11 bases remained unmatched. The CDR3 is made up of 19 amino acids. Germline CDR1 LNHDA, CDR2 SQIVND (reference sequence). CDR3 amino acids: CASSVGLAGSAFSTDTQYF. The DNA of the CDR3 is TGTGCCAGTAGTGTGGGACTAGCGGGAAGTGCCTTTAGCACAGATACGCAGTATTTT.

The chain links TRBV30 to TRBJ1-5; D uncertain. Germline V gene sequence: CDR1 GTSNPN, CDR2 SVGIG (reference sequence). This CDR3 comprises 13 residues. V lost 2 bases to trimming and J lost 3 bases, with 8 bases between them. CDR3 DNA sequence: TGTGCCTGGAGTCTGACTCACAATCAGCCCCAGCATTTT. The encoded protein is CAWSLTHNQPQHF.

The chain links TRBV25-1 to TRBJ1-5; D unclear. Germline CDR1 reads MGHDK; CDR2 reads SYGVNS. The CDR3 consists of 17 residues. The V and J ends lost 3 bases and 5 bases respectively, with 20 bases between them. In DNA, the CDR3 is TGTGCCAGCAGTGATCGGTCCGGCGCCGGGGTCCATCAGCCCCAGCATTTT. Its translation is CASSDRSGAGVHQPQHF.

This sequence joins TRBV29-1 and TRBJ2-1; 8 bases are shared with TRBD2. After removal of 6 bases from V and 7 bases from J, the junction contained 8 bases not matched to a gene. The CDR3 has 13 amino acids. The germline CDR1 and CDR2 sequences are SQVTM and ANQGSEA. The CDR3 protein is CSVGLASGNEQFF. The CDR3 DNA sequence: TGCAGCGTCGGACTAGCATCTGGGAATGAGCAGTTCTTC.

The chain employs TRBV4-1 and TRBJ1-5; D is unclear. Germline V lookup: CDR1 MGHRA, CDR2 YSYEKL. The CDR3 covers 15 residues. V dropped 2 bases and J dropped 4 bases, with 12 bases sitting between them. CDR3 DNA sequence: TGCGCCAGCAGCCAACCATGGGCGCCGAATCAGCCCCAGCATTTT. This encodes CASSQPWAPNQPQHF.

This chain connects TRBV7-9 to TRBJ1-1; the D is unclear. Trimming pared 5 bases from V and 10 bases from J, leaving 17 bases between. CDR3 length: 13 residues. Germline CDR1 is SEHNR and CDR2 is FQNEAQ (reference sequence). The CDR3 here is CASSPSSVPGAFF. The CDR3 DNA sequence: TGTGCCAGCAGCCCTTCGTCCGTACCCGGAGCTTTCTTT.

J is TRBJ2-7 and V is TRBV3-1 (or the pseudogene TRBV3-2); 12 bases are shared with TRBD2. Trimming at V came to 3 bases and at J to 6 bases, leaving 6 bases not matched to a gene. This CDR3 is built from 15 residues. In germline, CDR1 is LGHDT, CDR2 YNNKEL (reference sequence). This chain's CDR3 is CASSQTSGSYSEQYF. DNA for the CDR3: TGTGCCAGCAGCCAGACTAGCGGGAGTTATTCCGAGCAGTACTTC.

V is TRBV28 and J is TRBJ1-5; the match to TRBD1 covers 8 bases. CDR3 length: 17 residues. V trimming: 3 bases; J trimming: 10 bases; junction bases outside the gene matches: 17. Germline CDR1 reads MDHEN; CDR2 reads SYDVKM. This chain's CDR3 is CASSLRGQGSPSRPQHF. Written as DNA, the CDR3 is TGTGCCAGCAGTTTGCGCGGACAGGGTTCCCCTAGCCGTCCCCAGCATTTT.

This chain uses TRBV19 with TRBJ1-1; D may be TRBD1 (5 bases). The ends were cut back, 4 bases at V and 1 base at J, with 10 bases in the middle. The CDR3 spans 14 residues. Germline V lookup: CDR1 LNHDA, CDR2 SQIVND (reference sequence). The CDR3 DNA is TGTGCCAGTAGTACGGACACATGGAACACTGAAGCTTTCTTT. This codes for CASSTDTWNTEAFF.

The CDR3 bases are TGTGCCAGTAGTACCCCACTTCGGGATACGCAGTATTTT. Translated, it gives CASSTPLRDTQYF. This chain joins TRBV19 and TRBJ2-3; D is unresolved. CDR3 size: 13 residues. From germline, CDR1 is LNHDA and CDR2 SQIVND (reference sequence). V lost 4 bases and J 6 bases, leaving 11 bases between the germline ends.

This chain joins TRBV19 and TRBJ2-1, with D perhaps TRBD2 (6 bases). V lost 7 bases and J 7 bases, leaving 20 bases between the germline ends. The CDR3 contains 15 residues. Germline CDR1 is LNHDA and CDR2 is SQIVND (reference sequence). CDR3 nucleotide sequence: TGTGCCAGTACGGGAGTTGGTAGGATCGGAAATGAGCAGTTCTTC. It specifies CASTGVGRIGNEQFF.

V is TRBV5-1 and J is TRBJ2-5; maybe TRBD2 (5 bases). The CDR3 totals 11 residues. V was clipped by 5 bases and J by 3 bases, with 5 bases between them. CDR1 and CDR2 from the germline V gene are SGHRS and YFSETQ. The CDR3 protein is CASRREETQYF. The CDR3, as DNA: TGCGCCAGCAGGAGGGAAGAGACCCAGTACTTC.

This chain uses TRBV27 with TRBJ2-2; 9 nucleotides agree with TRBD1. Germline V gives CDR1 MNHEY, CDR2 SMNVEV (reference sequence). The CDR3 is 15 residues long. The V and J ends lost 5 bases and 6 bases, in that order; junction bases with no gene match: 7. CDR3 sequence reads: CASSPSQGAAGELFF. CDR3 bases: TGTGCCAGCAGTCCCTCACAGGGGGCAGCCGGGGAGCTGTTTTTT.

The chain employs TRBV3-1 (or the pseudogene TRBV3-2) and TRBJ2-5, with 9 bases lining up with TRBD2. Germline trimming cut 4 bases from V and 5 bases from J; bases unmatched to any gene: 14. Germline CDR1 is LGHDT and CDR2 is YNNKEL (reference sequence). The CDR3 is 17 residues long. The CDR3 protein is CASSPARGSGSFETQYF. CDR3 sequence (DNA): TGTGCCAGCAGCCCAGCCCGCGGTAGCGGGAGCTTTGAGACCCAGTACTTC.

The J gene is TRBJ1-2, the V gene TRBV12-3 or TRBV12-4, with D possibly matching TRBD1 (5 bases). V shed 6 bases and J shed 8 bases, with 10 bases lying between them. The CDR3 spans 11 residues. The DNA of the CDR3 is TGTGCCAGCAGGTGGGGCGGAGGCTACACCTTC. It is translated as CASRWGGGYTF.

The chain couples TRBV7-8 to TRBJ1-2; 10 positions match TRBD1. Trimming removed 4 bases from V and 4 bases from J; junction bases left unmatched: 9. The CDR3 length is 16 residues. Germline lookup yields CDR1 SGHVS and CDR2 FQNEAQ. The CDR3 DNA reads TGTGCCAGCAGCTCGACAGGGGGCCCACTGGGCTATGGCTACACCTTC. Translated, it gives CASSSTGGPLGYGYTF.

The chain carries TRBV7-8 and TRBJ2-2; the match to TRBD2 covers 12 bases. CDR3 length equals 17 residues. V trimming: 5 bases; J trimming: 4 bases; junction bases outside the gene matches: 8. Germline CDR1 reads SGHVS; CDR2 reads FQNEAQ. The CDR3, as DNA: TGTGCCAGCAGCACAAGCCCGGGACTAGCGGGCACCGGGGAGCTGTTTTTT. Amino acids: CASSTSPGLAGTGELFF.